A single sample is the source of the 10 T cell receptor beta chains below, sequenced in a study of OX40 agonist ivuxolimab in advanced cancers. The method was immunoSEQ multiplex PCR; TCRdb's version includes in-frame clones alone and lacks a portion of them. The sample carries roughly 76,000 clones, roughly nine tenths recorded once. The source was CD4+ or CD8+ T cells sorted from blood, collected in a trial of the OX40 agonist ivuxolimab. The receptor set was obtained from an adult with an advanced solid tumor such as melanoma, head and neck, liver or kidney cancer.

The chain uses TRBV28 and TRBJ2-1, with TRBD2 matching over 9 bases. V shed 6 bases, J shed 2 bases, and the junction held 5 bases outside the gene matches. The CDR3 runs 15 residues. CDR1 is MDHEN, CDR2 SYDVKM, per germline. CDR3 in amino acids: CASSPTSGPYNEQFF. CDR3 sequence (DNA): TGTGCCAGCAGCCCTACTAGCGGGCCCTACAATGAGCAGTTCTTC.

This chain connects TRBV5-4 to TRBJ1-4, with D maybe TRBD1 (5 bases). This CDR3 contains 13 residues. V was pared by 0 bases and J by 12 bases, with 12 bases between. Germline assignment: CDR1 SGHNT and CDR2 YYREEE (reference sequence). The CDR3 here is CASSLARGGELFF. The CDR3 DNA follows: TGTGCCAGCAGCTTGGCCCGGGGGGGGGAACTGTTTTTT.

J is TRBJ2-7 and V is TRBV16; 9 bases match TRBD1. The germline gives CDR1 KGHSY, CDR2 FQNENV. Unmatched junction bases numbered 4, after V lost 0 bases and J lost 4 bases. The CDR3 is 15 amino acids. CDR3 in DNA: TGTGCCAGCAGCCAATCGGACAGGGGACTATACGAGCAGTACTTC. Translating it yields CASSQSDRGLYEQYF.

This clone was seen once. J is TRBJ2-1 and V is TRBV10-3, with 7 bases fitting TRBD2. CDR3 length: 16 residues. CDR1 is ENHRY and CDR2 is SYGVKD in the germline V gene. V trimming: 5 bases; J trimming: 2 bases; junction bases outside the gene matches: 9. CDR3 DNA sequence: TGTGCCATCAGTAGCGGGATTGTCTCCGCCTACAATGAGCAGTTCTTC. Its protein is CAISSGIVSAYNEQFF.

In nucleotides, the CDR3 is TGTGCCAGCAGACGGGGACAGGACAGCTCCTACGAGCAGTACTTC. Protein: CASRRGQDSSYEQYF. The chain employs TRBV6-1 and TRBJ2-7, with 8 positions matching TRBD1. The CDR3 sequence is 15 residues long. J lost 0 bases, V lost 6 bases, and 7 bases had no gene match. CDR1 and CDR2 from the germline V gene are MNHNS and SASEGT.

The genes are TRBV11-2 and TRBJ2-5, with TRBD2 identical over 7 bases. CDR3 length equals 16 residues. Germline CDR1 and CDR2: SGHAT and FQNNGV. The junction had 9 bases not matched to a gene; V was cut back by 5 bases and J by 0 bases. CDR3 DNA: TGTGCCAGCAGCCCTGCTAGCGGACCGTACCAAGAGACCCAGTACTTC. Translating gives CASSPASGPYQETQYF.

This CDR3 is CASSLQGAVTEAFF. For the CDR3, the DNA is TGTGCCAGCAGTTTACAGGGGGCGGTCACTGAAGCTTTCTTT. The V gene is TRBV27, the J gene TRBJ1-1; 8 bases are a match to TRBD1. J was trimmed by 4 bases and V by 2 bases; bases with no gene match: 3. CDR1 is MNHEY and CDR2 is SMNVEV in the germline V gene (reference sequence). CDR3 length: 14 residues.

This clone appeared a single time. The rearrangement links TRBV7-2 to TRBJ1-1; D unclear. V dropped 3 bases and J dropped 1 base, with 6 bases sitting between them. CDR1 and CDR2 from the germline V gene are SGHTA and FQGNSA. This CDR3 comprises 13 residues. As DNA, the CDR3 is TGTGCCAGCAGCTTTAGGTCGAACACTGAAGCTTTCTTT. This encodes CASSFRSNTEAFF.

CDR3 in amino acids: CASSGDGNYEAFF. CDR3 nucleotide sequence: TGTGCCAGTTCTGGGGACGGTAATTATGAAGCTTTCTTT. This rearrangement joins TRBV19 to TRBJ1-1, with a tentative D call TRBD1 (5 bases). Germline CDR1 is LNHDA and CDR2 is SQIVND (reference sequence). Deletions cut 8 bases from V and 7 bases from J, with 17 bases between. This CDR3 contains 13 residues.

This clone appeared a single time. The V gene is TRBV19, the J gene TRBJ2-1, with 13 nucleotides matching TRBD2. There are 17 residues in the CDR3. Per germline, CDR1 LNHDA and CDR2 SQIVND (reference sequence). The junction had 10 bases not matched to a gene; V was cut back by 4 bases and J by 7 bases. The CDR3 is CASSTRLAGGRGNEQFF. DNA for the CDR3: TGTGCCAGTAGTACCCGACTAGCGGGAGGAAGGGGGAATGAGCAGTTCTTC.